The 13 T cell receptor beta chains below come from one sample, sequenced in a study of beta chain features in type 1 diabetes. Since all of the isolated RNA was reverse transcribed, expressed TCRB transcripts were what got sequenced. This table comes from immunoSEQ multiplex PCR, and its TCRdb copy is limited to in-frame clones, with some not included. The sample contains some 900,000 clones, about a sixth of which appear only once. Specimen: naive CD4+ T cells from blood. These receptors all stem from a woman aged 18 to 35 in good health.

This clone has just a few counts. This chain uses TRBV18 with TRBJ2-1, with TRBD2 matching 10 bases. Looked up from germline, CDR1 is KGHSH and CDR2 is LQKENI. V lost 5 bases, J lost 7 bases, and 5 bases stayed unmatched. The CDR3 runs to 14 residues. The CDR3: CASSVSSGSNEQFF. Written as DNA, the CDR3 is TGTGCCAGCTCAGTCTCTAGCGGGAGTAATGAGCAGTTCTTC.

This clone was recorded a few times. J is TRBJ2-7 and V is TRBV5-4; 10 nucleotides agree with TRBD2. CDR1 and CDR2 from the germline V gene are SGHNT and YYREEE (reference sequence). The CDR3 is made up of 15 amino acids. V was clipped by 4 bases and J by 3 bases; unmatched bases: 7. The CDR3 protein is CASSDQREGRYEQYF. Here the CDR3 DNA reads TGTGCCAGCAGCGACCAGCGGGAGGGCCGCTACGAGCAGTACTTC.

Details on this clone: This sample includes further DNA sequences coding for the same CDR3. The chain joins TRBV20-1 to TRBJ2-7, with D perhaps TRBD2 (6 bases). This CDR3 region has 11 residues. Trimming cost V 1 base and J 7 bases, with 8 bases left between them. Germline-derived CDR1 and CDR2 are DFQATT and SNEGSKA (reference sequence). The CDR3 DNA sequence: TGCAGTGCTAGAGTCGGGAGAGAGCAGTACTTC. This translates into CSARVGREQYF.

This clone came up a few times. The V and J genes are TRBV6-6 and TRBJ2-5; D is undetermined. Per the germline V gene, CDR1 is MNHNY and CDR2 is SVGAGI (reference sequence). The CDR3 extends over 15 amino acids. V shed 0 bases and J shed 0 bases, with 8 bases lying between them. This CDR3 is CASSYSSLNQETQYF. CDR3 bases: TGTGCCAGCAGTTACTCGTCCCTAAACCAAGAGACCCAGTACTTC.

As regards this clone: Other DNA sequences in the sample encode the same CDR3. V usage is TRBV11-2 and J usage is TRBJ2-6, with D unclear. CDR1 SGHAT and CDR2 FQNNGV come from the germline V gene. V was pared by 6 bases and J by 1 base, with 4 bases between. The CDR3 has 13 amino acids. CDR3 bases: TGTGCCAGCAGGGTATCTGGGGCCAACGTCCTGACTTTC. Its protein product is CASRVSGANVLTF.

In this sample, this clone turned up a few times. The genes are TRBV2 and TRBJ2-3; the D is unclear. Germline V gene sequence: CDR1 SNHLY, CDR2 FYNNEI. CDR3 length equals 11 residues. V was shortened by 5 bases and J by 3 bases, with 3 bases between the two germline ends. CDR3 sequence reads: CASSKTDTQYF. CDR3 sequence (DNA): TGTGCCAGCAGTAAAACAGATACGCAGTATTTT.

The CDR3 bases are TGCAGCGTTTTCATTAGGGGGAATGAAAAACTGTTTTTT. Protein sequence: CSVFIRGNEKLFF. The chain links TRBV29-1 to TRBJ1-4; possible D gene TRBD1, 6 bases. CDR1 is SQVTM and CDR2 is ANQGSEA in the germline V gene. The V gene lost 5 bases and the J gene lost 5 bases, with 12 bases spanning the gap. This CDR3 region has 13 residues.

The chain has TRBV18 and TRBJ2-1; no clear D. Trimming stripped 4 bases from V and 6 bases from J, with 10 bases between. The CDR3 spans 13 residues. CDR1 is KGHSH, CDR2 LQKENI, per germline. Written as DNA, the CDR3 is TGTGCCAGCTCACAGGTGCTAGGCAATGAGCAGTTCTTC. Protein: CASSQVLGNEQFF.

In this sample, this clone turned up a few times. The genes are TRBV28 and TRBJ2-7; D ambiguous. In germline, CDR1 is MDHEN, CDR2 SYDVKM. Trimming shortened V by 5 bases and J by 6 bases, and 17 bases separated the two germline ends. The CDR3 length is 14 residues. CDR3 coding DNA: TGTGCCAGCAGTCCGGCCCAGGCTTTTCCCGAGCAGTACTTC. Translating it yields CASSPAQAFPEQYF.

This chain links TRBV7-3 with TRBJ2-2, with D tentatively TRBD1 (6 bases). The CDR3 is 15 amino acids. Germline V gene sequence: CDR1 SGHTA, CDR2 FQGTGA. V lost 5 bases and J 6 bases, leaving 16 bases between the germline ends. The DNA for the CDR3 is TGTGCCAGCAGCCTCGACAGGCTCGGAGCCGGGGAGCTGTTTTTT. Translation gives CASSLDRLGAGELFF.

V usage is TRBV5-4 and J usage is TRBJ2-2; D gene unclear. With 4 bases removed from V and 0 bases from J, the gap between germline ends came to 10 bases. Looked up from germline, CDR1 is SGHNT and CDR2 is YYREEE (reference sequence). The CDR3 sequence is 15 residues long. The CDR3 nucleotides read TGTGCCAGCAGCCCCGCCTGGGCGAACACCGGGGAGCTGTTTTTT. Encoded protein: CASSPAWANTGELFF.

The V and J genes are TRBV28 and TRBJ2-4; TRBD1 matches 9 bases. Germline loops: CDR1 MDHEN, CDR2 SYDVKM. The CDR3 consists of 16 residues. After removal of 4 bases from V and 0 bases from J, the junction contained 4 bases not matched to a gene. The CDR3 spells CASSSTGGLAKNIQYF. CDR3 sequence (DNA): TGTGCCAGCAGTTCGACAGGGGGATTAGCCAAAAACATTCAGTACTTC.

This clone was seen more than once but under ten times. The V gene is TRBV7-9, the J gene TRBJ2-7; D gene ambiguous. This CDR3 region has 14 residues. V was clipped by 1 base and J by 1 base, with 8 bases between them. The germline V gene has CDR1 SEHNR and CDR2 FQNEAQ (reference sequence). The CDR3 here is CASSLDLVSYEQYF. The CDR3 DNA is TGTGCCAGCAGCTTAGACCTAGTTTCCTACGAGCAGTACTTC.